This note documents a single T cell receptor (beta chain) sequence. The data belong to a study of blood T cell repertoires in COVID-19. The CDR3 contains 13 residues. Trimming cost V 3 bases and J 8 bases, with 8 bases left between them. The table came from immunoSEQ multiplex PCR; TCRdb's copy has only in-frame clones and leaves some out. This sample yields tens of thousands of clones, of which 70% to 90% are seen a single time; 18% belongs to the top ten. The clonotype originates from an elderly woman with acute or convalescent COVID-19. The chain has TRBV12-3 or TRBV12-4 and TRBJ1-6; D is undetermined. The material sequenced was peripheral blood. CDR3 sequence (DNA): TGTGCCAGCAGTTTCGGCCTAGATTCACCCCTCCACTTT. The encoded protein is CASSFGLDSPLHF.